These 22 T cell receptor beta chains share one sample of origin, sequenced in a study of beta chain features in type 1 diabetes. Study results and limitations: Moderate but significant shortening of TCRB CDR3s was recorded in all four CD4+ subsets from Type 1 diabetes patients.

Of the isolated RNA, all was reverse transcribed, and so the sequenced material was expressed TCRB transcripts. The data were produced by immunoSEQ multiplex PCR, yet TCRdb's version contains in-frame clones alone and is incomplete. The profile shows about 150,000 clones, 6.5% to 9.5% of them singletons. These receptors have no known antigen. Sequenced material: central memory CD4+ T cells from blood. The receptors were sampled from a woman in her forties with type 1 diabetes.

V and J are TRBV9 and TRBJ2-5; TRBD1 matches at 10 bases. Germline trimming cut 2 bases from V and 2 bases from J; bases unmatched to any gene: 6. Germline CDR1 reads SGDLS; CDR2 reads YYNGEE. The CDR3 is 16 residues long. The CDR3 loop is CASSVGTGATQETQYF. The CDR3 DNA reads TGTGCCAGCAGCGTCGGGACAGGGGCTACTCAAGAGACCCAGTACTTC.

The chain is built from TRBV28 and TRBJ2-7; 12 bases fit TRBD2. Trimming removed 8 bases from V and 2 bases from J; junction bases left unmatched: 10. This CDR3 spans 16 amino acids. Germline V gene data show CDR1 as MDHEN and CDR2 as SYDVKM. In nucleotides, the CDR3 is TGTGCCAGCGGCCGGACTAGCGGGACCCTTGCCTACGAGCAGTACTTC. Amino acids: CASGRTSGTLAYEQYF.

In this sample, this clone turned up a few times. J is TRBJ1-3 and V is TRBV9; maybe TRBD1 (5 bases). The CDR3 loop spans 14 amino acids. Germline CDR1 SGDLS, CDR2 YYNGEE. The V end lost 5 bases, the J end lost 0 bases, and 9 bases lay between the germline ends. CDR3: CASRQAPSGNTIYF. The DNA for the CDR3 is TGTGCCAGCAGACAGGCTCCCTCTGGAAACACCATATATTTT. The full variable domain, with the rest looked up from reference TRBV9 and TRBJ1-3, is DSGVTQTPKHLITATGQRVTLRCSPRSGDLSVYWYQQSLDQGLQFLIQYYNGEERAKGNILERFSAQQFPDLHSELNLSSLELGDSALYFCASRQAPSGNTIYFGEGSWLTVV.

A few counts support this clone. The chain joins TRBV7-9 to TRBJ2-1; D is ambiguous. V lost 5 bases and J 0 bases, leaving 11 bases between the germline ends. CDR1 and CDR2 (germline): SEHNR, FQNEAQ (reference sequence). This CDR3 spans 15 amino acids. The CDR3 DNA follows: TGTGCCAGCAGCCCCCGTTCGGGCTCCTACAATGAGCAGTTCTTC. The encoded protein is CASSPRSGSYNEQFF.

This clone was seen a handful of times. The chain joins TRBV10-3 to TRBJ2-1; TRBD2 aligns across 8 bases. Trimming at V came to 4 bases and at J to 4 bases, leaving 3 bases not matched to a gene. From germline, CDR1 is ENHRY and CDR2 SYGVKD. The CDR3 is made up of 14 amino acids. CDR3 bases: TGTGCCATCAGTGGGCGGGGGGATTACAATGAGCAGTTCTTC. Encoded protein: CAISGRGDYNEQFF.

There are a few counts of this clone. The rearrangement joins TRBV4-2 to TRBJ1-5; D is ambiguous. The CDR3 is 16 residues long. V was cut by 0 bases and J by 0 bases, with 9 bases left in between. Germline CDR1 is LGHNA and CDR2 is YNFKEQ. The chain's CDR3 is CASSQEVVGSNQPQHF. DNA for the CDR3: TGTGCCAGCAGCCAAGAAGTAGTCGGTAGCAATCAGCCCCAGCATTTT.

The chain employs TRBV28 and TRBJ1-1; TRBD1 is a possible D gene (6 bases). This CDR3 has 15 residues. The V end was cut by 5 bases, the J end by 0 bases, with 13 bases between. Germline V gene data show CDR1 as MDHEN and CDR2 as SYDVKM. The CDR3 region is CASSPSTGLNTEAFF. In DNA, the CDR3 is TGTGCCAGCAGTCCGTCGACAGGATTGAACACTGAAGCTTTCTTT.

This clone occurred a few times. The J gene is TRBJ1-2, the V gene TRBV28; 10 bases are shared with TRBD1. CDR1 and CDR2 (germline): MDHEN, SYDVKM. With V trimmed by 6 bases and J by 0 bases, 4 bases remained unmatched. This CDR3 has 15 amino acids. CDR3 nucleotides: TGTGCCAGCAGAGCGACAGGGGGCACTAACTATGGCTACACCTTC. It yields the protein CASRATGGTNYGYTF.

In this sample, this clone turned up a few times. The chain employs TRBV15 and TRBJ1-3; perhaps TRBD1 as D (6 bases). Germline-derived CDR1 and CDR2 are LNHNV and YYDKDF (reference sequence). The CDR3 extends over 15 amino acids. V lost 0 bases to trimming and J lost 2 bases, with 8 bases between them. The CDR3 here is CATSREWTAGNTIYF. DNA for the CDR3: TGTGCCACCAGCAGAGAGTGGACAGCTGGAAACACCATATATTTT.

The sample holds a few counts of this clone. The CDR3 loop is CASSPSPATNEKLFF. CDR3 sequence (DNA): TGCGCCAGCAGCCCGAGTCCTGCAACTAATGAAAAACTGTTTTTT. V and J are TRBV5-1 and TRBJ1-4; D is unclear. Germline CDR1 and CDR2: SGHRS and YFSETQ. V was pared by 4 bases and J by 0 bases, with 10 bases between. The CDR3 is 15 amino acids. Full variable domain (missing parts from reference TRBV5-1 and TRBJ1-4): KAGVTQTPRYLIKTRGQQVTLSCSPISGHRSVSWYQQTPGQGLQFLFEYFSETQRNKGNFPGRFSGRQFSNSRSEMNVSTLELGDSALYLCASSPSPATNEKLFFGSGTQLSVL.

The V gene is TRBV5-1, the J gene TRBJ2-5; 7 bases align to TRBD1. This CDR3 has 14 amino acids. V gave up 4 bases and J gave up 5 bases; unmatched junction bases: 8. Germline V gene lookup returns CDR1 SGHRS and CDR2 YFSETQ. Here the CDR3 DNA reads TGCGCCAGCAGCCCACAGGGGTGGGAGGAGACCCAGTACTTC. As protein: CASSPQGWEETQYF.

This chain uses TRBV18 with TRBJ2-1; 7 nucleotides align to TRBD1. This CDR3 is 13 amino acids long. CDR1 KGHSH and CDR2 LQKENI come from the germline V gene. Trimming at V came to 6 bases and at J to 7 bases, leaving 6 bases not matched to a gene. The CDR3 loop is CASSPGQNNEQFF. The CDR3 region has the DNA TGTGCCAGCTCGCCGGGACAGAATAATGAGCAGTTCTTC.

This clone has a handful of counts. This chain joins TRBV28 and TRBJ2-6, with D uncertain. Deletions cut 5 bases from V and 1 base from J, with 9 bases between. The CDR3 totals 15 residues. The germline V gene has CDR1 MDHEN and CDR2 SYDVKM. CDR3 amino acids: CASSPQKSGANVLTF. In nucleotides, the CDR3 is TGTGCCAGCAGTCCTCAGAAGTCTGGGGCCAACGTCCTGACTTTC.

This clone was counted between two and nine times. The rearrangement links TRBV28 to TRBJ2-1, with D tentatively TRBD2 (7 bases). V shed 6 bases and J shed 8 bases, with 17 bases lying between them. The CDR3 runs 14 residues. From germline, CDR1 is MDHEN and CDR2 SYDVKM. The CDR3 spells CASSARGGVDEQFF. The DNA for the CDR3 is TGTGCCAGCAGCGCGAGGGGGGGGGTGGATGAGCAGTTCTTC.

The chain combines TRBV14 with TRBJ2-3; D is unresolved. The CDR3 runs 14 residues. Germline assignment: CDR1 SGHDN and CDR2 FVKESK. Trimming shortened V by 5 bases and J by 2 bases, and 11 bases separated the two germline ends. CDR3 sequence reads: CASSMRQHTDTQYF. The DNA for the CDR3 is TGTGCCAGCAGCATGCGGCAGCACACAGATACGCAGTATTTT.

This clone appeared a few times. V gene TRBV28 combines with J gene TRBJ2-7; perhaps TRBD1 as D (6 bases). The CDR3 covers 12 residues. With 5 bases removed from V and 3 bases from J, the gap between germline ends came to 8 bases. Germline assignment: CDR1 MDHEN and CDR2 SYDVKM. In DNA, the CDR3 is TGTGCCAGCAGTGCACAGGGCTACGAGCAGTACTTC. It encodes CASSAQGYEQYF.

In DNA form, the CDR3 reads TGTGCCAGCAGCAGAGGACAGGGAGAAGGCTACACCTTC. This gives the protein CASSRGQGEGYTF. The chain employs TRBV5-8 and TRBJ1-2, with TRBD1 matching over 8 bases. This CDR3 region has 13 residues. Germline V lookup: CDR1 SGHTS, CDR2 YDEGEE. V lost 4 bases, J lost 8 bases, and 7 bases stayed unmatched.

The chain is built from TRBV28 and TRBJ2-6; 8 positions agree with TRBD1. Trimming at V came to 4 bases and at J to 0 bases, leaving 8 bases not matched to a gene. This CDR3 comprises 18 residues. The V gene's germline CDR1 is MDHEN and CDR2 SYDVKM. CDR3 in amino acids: CASSSGGQGVSGANVLTF. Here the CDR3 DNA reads TGTGCCAGCAGTTCAGGAGGACAGGGAGTCTCTGGGGCCAACGTCCTGACTTTC.

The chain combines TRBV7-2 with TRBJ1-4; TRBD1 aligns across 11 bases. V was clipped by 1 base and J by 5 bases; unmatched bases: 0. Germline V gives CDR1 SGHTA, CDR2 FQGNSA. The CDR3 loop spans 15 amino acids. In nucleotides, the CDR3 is TGTGCCAGCAGCTTAGGGGACAGGGGGAATGAAAAACTGTTTTTT. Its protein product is CASSLGDRGNEKLFF.

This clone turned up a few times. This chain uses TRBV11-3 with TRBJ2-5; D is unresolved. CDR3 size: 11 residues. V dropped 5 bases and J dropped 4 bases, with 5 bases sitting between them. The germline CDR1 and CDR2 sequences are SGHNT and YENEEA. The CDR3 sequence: CASSPRETQYF. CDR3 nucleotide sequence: TGTGCCAGCAGCCCCCGAGAGACCCAGTACTTC.

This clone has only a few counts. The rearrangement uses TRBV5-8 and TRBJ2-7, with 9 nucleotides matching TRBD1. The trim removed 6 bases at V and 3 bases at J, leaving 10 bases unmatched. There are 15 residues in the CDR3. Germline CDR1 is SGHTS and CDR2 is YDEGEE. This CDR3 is CASTQTGTGIYEQYF. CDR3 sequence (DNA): TGTGCCAGCACCCAAACCGGGACAGGGATCTACGAGCAGTACTTC.

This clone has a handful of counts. The CDR3, as DNA: TGTGCCAGCAGCTTTTCGGGACAGGGTAGCAATGAGCAGTTCTTC. It codes for CASSFSGQGSNEQFF. The chain links TRBV9 to TRBJ2-1, with TRBD1 matching over 9 bases. The CDR3 runs 15 residues. The V gene's germline CDR1 is SGDLS and CDR2 YYNGEE. The junction had 8 bases not matched to a gene; V was cut back by 4 bases and J by 6 bases.